The present T cell receptor beta chain was sequenced within a study of blood T cell repertoires in COVID-19. Across the study: COVID-19 samples collected from the United States, Italy and Spain covered acute and convalescent phases. From T cells, B-cell-depleted T cells, or PBMCs came the material, which was cDNA or gDNA.

The sample holds a few counts of this clone. Authors' methods: By means of reference gene primer amplification, nucleated cell counts were estimated. Only in-frame clones appear in the TCRdb table, and some are missing; sequencing was by immunoSEQ multiplex PCR. V and J calls and clone size are as listed in that table; D and trimming were resolved from the DNA. The sample includes approximately 500,000 clones, 75% to 90% of them seen just once. Germline CDR1 reads MNHNY; CDR2 reads SVGAGI (reference sequence). CDR3 length: 18 residues. V shed 5 bases and J 8 bases; nucleotides not matched to a gene: 12.

This receptor was taken from a human donor in a cohort sampled during active COVID-19. The sample taken for sequencing was peripheral blood. The J gene is TRBJ2-1, the V gene TRBV6-6; TRBD2 agrees at 16 bases. The CDR3 spells CASSPGLAGGLIVYEQFF. CDR3 in DNA: TGTGCCAGCAGTCCGGGACTAGCGGGAGGGTTAATAGTGTATGAGCAGTTCTTC.